This passage covers 9 T cell receptor beta chains from one sample sequenced in a study of CD8 T cells in ankylosing spondylitis. TCRdb analysed the 5' RACE reads with MiXCR anew, one entry per CDR3 protein. The table shows roughly 190,000 distinct CDR3 sequences, with 9.5% to 15% occurring only once. Sequencing input: blood, either unsorted or a sorted T cell fraction (not recorded which). These TCRs come from a male donor with ankylosing spondylitis or in good health (not recorded which).

The chain is built from TRBV12-3 or TRBV12-4 and TRBJ2-1; 7 nucleotides agree with TRBD2. The CDR3 is made up of 16 amino acids. V lost 4 bases and J lost 4; bases outside the gene matches: 10. CDR3 nucleotides: TGTGCCAGCAGTTCCCGGACTAGGACCCTATACAATGAGCAGTTCTTC. Amino acid sequence: CASSSRTRTLYNEQFF.

The table lists this clonotype with many counts. The chain couples TRBV20-1 to TRBJ2-7, with a weak D call TRBD1 (5 bases). This CDR3 has 14 residues. CDR1 and CDR2 (germline): DFQATT, SNEGSKA (reference sequence). V was trimmed by 4 bases and J by 6 bases, leaving 19 bases between them. The CDR3 nucleotides are TGCAGTGCTAATCAGGCAGGGCTACCCTCCGAGCAGTACTTC. Translating it yields CSANQAGLPSEQYF.

The chain couples TRBV10-3 to TRBJ1-1; D perhaps matches TRBD1 (5 bases). The CDR3 is 12 amino acids. Trimming left V 6 bases short and J 0 bases short, with 5 bases between. Germline-derived CDR1 and CDR2 are ENHRY and SYGVKD. CDR3 DNA: TGTGCCATCAGGACAGTGAACACTGAAGCTTTCTTT. Its translation is CAIRTVNTEAFF.

The CDR3 DNA reads TGTGCCAGCAGTTTTCTTGGGACAGGGGTTGCCAATGAGCAGTTCTTC. Amino acids: CASSFLGTGVANEQFF. The V gene is TRBV27, the J gene TRBJ2-1, with TRBD1 matching over 10 bases. Germline values: CDR1 MNHEY, CDR2 SMNVEV (reference sequence). The V gene end was trimmed by 3 bases and the J gene end by 6 bases; junction bases not matched to a gene: 8. This CDR3 contains 16 residues.

This clonotype was recorded a few times. The chain combines TRBV6-1 with TRBJ2-7, with D possibly matching TRBD1 (6 bases). V was trimmed by 0 bases and J by 2 bases, leaving 17 bases between them. CDR1 is MNHNS, CDR2 SASEGT, per germline. The CDR3 contains 17 residues. CDR3 DNA: TGTGCCAGCAGTGAAGCTGAAGGGGGTGGACCCCCCTACGAGCAGTACTTC. This sequence encodes CASSEAEGGGPPYEQYF.

The V call is TRBV20-1, the J call TRBJ2-1; 12 bases line up with TRBD2. CDR1 DFQATT and CDR2 SNEGSKA come from the germline V gene (reference sequence). V gave up 0 bases and J gave up 5 bases; unmatched junction bases: 2. This CDR3 region has 15 residues. The CDR3 loop reads CSAREGLAGHNEQFF. The CDR3 DNA reads as TGCAGTGCTAGAGAGGGACTAGCGGGTCACAATGAGCAGTTCTTC.

The CDR3 here is CASSQDLLRVNEQYF. The DNA for the CDR3 is TGCGCCAGCAGCCAAGATCTTCTAAGGGTAAACGAGCAGTACTTC. The chain links TRBV4-1 to TRBJ2-7; D gene uncertain. This CDR3 contains 15 residues. V was cut by 0 bases and J by 5 bases, with 14 bases left in between. The germline V gene has CDR1 MGHRA and CDR2 YSYEKL.

This chain connects TRBV6-1 to TRBJ2-3, with 10 positions matching TRBD2. CDR1 and CDR2 from the germline V gene are MNHNS and SASEGT. The CDR3 contains 16 residues. Trimming removed 3 bases from V and 4 bases from J; junction bases left unmatched: 7. The CDR3 region is CASSDQRGGLADTQYF. The CDR3 coding sequence is TGTGCCAGCAGTGACCAGCGGGGGGGCCTCGCAGATACGCAGTATTTT.

By its share, this clonotype is medium-sized. The chain combines TRBV20-1 with TRBJ1-6; 9 bases line up with TRBD1. After removal of 0 bases from V and 9 bases from J, the junction contained 6 bases not matched to a gene. Germline loops: CDR1 DFQATT, CDR2 SNEGSKA (reference sequence). The length of the CDR3 is 15 residues. The CDR3 nucleotides read TGCAGTGCTAGAGAAGGGGACAGGGATGGTTCACCCCTCCACTTT. It is translated as CSAREGDRDGSPLHF.